A selection of T cell receptor beta chains follows, all from one sample in a study of blood T cell repertoires in COVID-19. The assay was immunoSEQ multiplex PCR, and TCRdb's table has in-frame clones only and misses some. The sample contains approximately 360,000 clones, about 90% of which appear only once. The sample taken for sequencing was peripheral blood. These receptors were collected from a man between 40 and 49 years old with acute or convalescent COVID-19. Both conserved end residues are part of each CDR3. D genes are given only for firm matches. Where a row states a size, it is once, few, many or the class of an expanded clone; other rows omit it.

- | TRBJ1-2 | - | TRBV5-4 | TGTGCCAGCACCGATAATCGGGGCGGGATATATGGCTACACCTTC | CASTDNRGGIYGYTF
- | TRBJ2-5 | TRBD1 | TRBV14 | TGTGCCAGCAGCCAAGAATCCTGGACAGGGGGCCGGAATACCCAGTACTTC | CASSQESWTGGRNTQYF
- | TRBJ2-1 | - | TRBV3-1/TRBV3-2 | TGTGCCAGCGGGGCCTCCTCCTACAATGAGCAGTTCTTC | CASGASSYNEQFF
- | TRBJ2-5 | TRBD2 | TRBV27 | TGTGCCAGCAGCCTCTCGACTAGCGCGGGAGAGACCCAGTACTTC | CASSLSTSAGETQYF
- | TRBJ1-1 | - | TRBV15 | TGTGCCACCAGCGGGGCCCTGAACACTGAAGCTTTCTTT | CATSGALNTEAFF
- | TRBJ1-5 | TRBD1 | TRBV28 | TGTGCCAGCGCCCCAGGGGGCTACCAGCCCCAGCATTTT | CASAPGGYQPQHF
few | TRBJ2-2 | - | TRBV5-1 | TGCGCCAGCAGCTTGTCTACAGGGTGGGAGCTGTTTTTT | CASSLSTGWELFF
- | TRBJ2-2 | - | TRBV30 | TGTGCCTGGAGTGTATGGCCGTCTAACACCGGGGAGCTGTTTTTT | CAWSVWPSNTGELFF
once | TRBJ2-3 | TRBD1 | TRBV14 | TGTGCCAGCAGCTCGGACAGGGGCACAGATACGCAGTATTTT | CASSSDRGTDTQYF
- | TRBJ2-1 | TRBD2 | TRBV27 | TGTGCCAGCAGTTTACAGCGGGAGGGTTACAATGAGCAGTTCTTC | CASSLQREGYNEQFF
- | TRBJ2-2 | TRBD1 | TRBV7-3 | TGTGCCAGCAGCTCCCGTTACTTTCCCCGGACAGGGGACACCGGGGAGCTGTTTTTT | CASSSRYFPRTGDTGELFF
few | TRBJ2-7 | TRBD2 | TRBV7-2 | TGTGCCAGCAAGATTAGCGGGGGAAGCTCCTACGAGCAGTACTTC | CASKISGGSSYEQYF
once | TRBJ2-7 | TRBD1 | TRBV3-1/TRBV3-2 | TGTGCCAGCAGCCCTGGACAGGGATGGGCCGAGCAGTACTTC | CASSPGQGWAEQYF
- | TRBJ1-6 | - | TRBV7-8 | TGTGCCAGCAGCTTACAGGAAAGCAATTCACCCCTCCACTTT | CASSLQESNSPLHF
- | TRBJ2-1 | - | TRBV2 | TGTGCCAGCGGGCAGGAGGGCGAGCAGTTCTTC | CASGQEGEQFF
- | TRBJ1-6 | - | TRBV3-1/TRBV3-2 | TGTGCCAGCAGAGCCAGGGGTTGGGGCAATTCACCCCTCCACTTT | CASRARGWGNSPLHF
- | TRBJ1-1 | - | TRBV3-1/TRBV3-2 | TGTGCCAGCAGCCAAGGAGGAGAAGCTTTCTTT | CASSQGGEAFF
- | TRBJ2-3 | TRBD2 | TRBV27 | TGTGCCACCGCAATGAATAGCGGGAGTCCCACAGATACGCAGTATTTT | CATAMNSGSPTDTQYF
- | TRBJ2-5 | TRBD1 | TRBV3-1/TRBV3-2 | TGTGCCAGCAGCGGGACAGCCTGGGTTCAGACCCAGTACTTC | CASSGTAWVQTQYF
- | TRBJ2-6 | - | TRBV11-2 | TGTGCCAGCAGCTTCAGAGGATCTGGGGCCAACGTCCTGACTTTC | CASSFRGSGANVLTF
once | TRBJ2-1 | TRBD1 | TRBV6-4 | TGTGCCAGCAGTGACTCGGACAGGGACTCCTACAATGAGCAGTTCTTC | CASSDSDRDSYNEQFF
- | TRBJ1-6 | - | TRBV11-2 | TGTGCCAGCAGCCGTAGGGCGGACAGCGGCTATAATTCACCCCTCCACTTT | CASSRRADSGYNSPLHF
- | TRBJ1-5 | - | TRBV7-2 | TGTGCCAGCAGCTTAGGTGGCCGCCCCAATCAGCCCCAGCATTTT | CASSLGGRPNQPQHF
once | TRBJ1-1 | TRBD1 | TRBV7-9 | TGTGCCAGCAGCTCCGGGACAGGGGCGGCGGGGTTGAACACTGAAGCTTTCTTT | CASSSGTGAAGLNTEAFF
- | TRBJ2-7 | TRBD2 | TRBV2 | TGTGCCATCATCCTAGCGGGGGGGCCCTACGAGCAGTACTTC | CAIILAGGPYEQYF
- | TRBJ1-5 | TRBD1 | TRBV19 | TGTGCCAGTAGTACAGACAGGGTCCAGCCCCAGCATTTT | CASSTDRVQPQHF
few | TRBJ2-1 | - | TRBV5-4 | TGTGCCAGCAGCATCAAGATCGGGGATGAGCAGTTCTTC | CASSIKIGDEQFF
once | TRBJ2-3 | TRBD2 | TRBV7-3 | TGTGCCAGCAGCTTAAGGGGAGCGGGGGCAGATACGCAGTATTTT | CASSLRGAGADTQYF
- | TRBJ1-1 | - | TRBV9 | TGTGCCAGCAGCCCGCGCCACAGAGCAGTGAACACTGAAGCTTTCTTT | CASSPRHRAVNTEAFF
- | TRBJ2-1 | TRBD1 | TRBV12-5 | TGTGCTAGTGGTTTCCAGGGACAGGGAGCCTACAATGAGCAGTTCTTC | CASGFQGQGAYNEQFF
- | TRBJ2-7 | TRBD2 | TRBV6-2/TRBV6-3 | TGTGCCAGCAGTTACCTCCCCGGAGCGGGGCTCACCTACGAGCAGTACTTC | CASSYLPGAGLTYEQYF
- | TRBJ2-1 | TRBD2 | TRBV18 | TGTGCCAGCTCACGACTAGCGGATTACAATGAGCAGTTCTTC | CASSRLADYNEQFF
- | TRBJ2-3 | TRBD2 | TRBV7-2 | TGTGCCAGCAGCTTACTCCCTAGCGGGGGGGCCCAAGGTACGCAGTATTTT | CASSLLPSGGAQGTQYF
- | TRBJ1-1 | - | TRBV27 | TGTGCCAGCAGTCCTATGGGGACTTACCCTGAAGCTTTCTTT | CASSPMGTYPEAFF
- | TRBJ2-7 | - | TRBV27 | TGTGCCAGCAGTCCCTACTCCGCAGGCGGAGGGGTCGAGCAGTACTTC | CASSPYSAGGGVEQYF
- | TRBJ2-3 | TRBD2 | TRBV24-1 | TGTGCCACCAGTGCGGGGCTAGCGGACATGTATTTT | CATSAGLADMYF
- | TRBJ1-1 | - | TRBV7-2 | TGTGCCAGCAGCCCATGGGACAACATGAACACTGAAGCTTTCTTT | CASSPWDNMNTEAFF
- | TRBJ1-2 | TRBD1 | TRBV4-1 | TGCGCCAGCAGCCAAGAAGGGACAGGGTTTGGCTATGGCTACACCTTC | CASSQEGTGFGYGYTF
once | TRBJ1-4 | - | TRBV29-1 | TGCAGCGCCGGGACTATCGGTGAAAAACTGTTTTTT | CSAGTIGEKLFF
- | TRBJ1-2 | - | TRBV5-6 | TGTGCCAGCAGCCCCGTACACGGCGGTGGCTACACCTTC | CASSPVHGGGYTF
- | TRBJ2-7 | TRBD1 | TRBV19 | TGTGCCAGTAGCAAATACGGGACAGGCTACGAGCAGTACTTC | CASSKYGTGYEQYF
- | TRBJ1-1 | - | TRBV18 | TGTGCCAGCTCACCAACGACAGCGGGAGACACTGAAGCTTTCTTT | CASSPTTAGDTEAFF
once | TRBJ1-2 | - | TRBV7-8 | TGTGCCAGCAGCCCTACAGGGTTTGGCTACACCTTC | CASSPTGFGYTF
- | TRBJ1-5 | TRBD1 | TRBV27 | TGTGCCAGCAGTCTCTATGGTGGACAGGGAGAAGTGCCCCAGCATTTT | CASSLYGGQGEVPQHF
- | TRBJ2-3 | TRBD2 | TRBV7-2 | TGTGCCAGCAGCTTAATCGGGGGGAGCACAGATACGCAGTATTTT | CASSLIGGSTDTQYF
- | TRBJ1-5 | TRBD1 | TRBV10-3 | TGTGCCATCAGTCAAAGGACAGGGAAGGGGGAGGGCAATCAGCCCCAGCATTTT | CAISQRTGKGEGNQPQHF
- | TRBJ2-3 | TRBD2 | TRBV13 | TGTGCCAGCAGCTTAGGTGCGGGGCGGGAGGTAGATACGCAGTATTTT | CASSLGAGREVDTQYF
- | TRBJ1-2 | TRBD1 | TRBV19 | TGTGCCAGTAGTATCGGGACAGGGGGACACTATGGCTACACCTTC | CASSIGTGGHYGYTF
- | TRBJ1-2 | TRBD1 | TRBV5-1 | TGCGCCAGCAGCTTGGAGACAGGGAACTATGGCTACACCTTC | CASSLETGNYGYTF
- | TRBJ1-2 | TRBD1 | TRBV6-2/TRBV6-3 | TGTGCCAGCAGTGACCGGGACAGGGGGCGAGGCTACACCTTC | CASSDRDRGRGYTF
- | TRBJ2-7 | - | TRBV7-2 | TGTGCCAGCAGCTTAGGTTATGGGTCGAAGGACAGCTCCTACGAGCAGTACTTC | CASSLGYGSKDSSYEQYF
- | TRBJ1-2 | - | TRBV27 | TGTGCCAGCAGTCCGCGACTCACCTATGGCTACACCTTC | CASSPRLTYGYTF
- | TRBJ1-3 | - | TRBV9 | TGTGCCAGCAGCGTAGCCGCTATACTATCCGGAAACACCATATATTTT | CASSVAAILSGNTIYF
- | TRBJ2-4 | TRBD1 | TRBV4-1 | TGCGCCAGCAGCATTCAGGGGGCGGACGCCAAAAACATTCAGTACTTC | CASSIQGADAKNIQYF
- | TRBJ1-6 | TRBD1 | TRBV11-3 | TGTGCCAGCAGCTTAGGGCCAGGGGGCGATTCACCCCTCCACTTT | CASSLGPGGDSPLHF
- | TRBJ2-2 | TRBD2 | TRBV7-2 | TGTGCCAGCAGCTTAGGAGCGGGGGCCACCGGGGAGCTGTTTTTT | CASSLGAGATGELFF
- | TRBJ1-2 | - | TRBV6-5 | TGTGCCAGCTGCTGGACAGCCGAAAACTATGGCTACACCTTC | CASCWTAENYGYTF